Below are 24 T cell receptor beta chains sequenced from a single sample in a study of CD8 T cells in Susac syndrome. With random hexamers, 0.5 to 1 ug RNA was reverse transcribed. From the immunoSEQ multiplex PCR reads, TCRdb called clonotypes with MiXCR, one entry per CDR3 protein. In the table there are about 240,000 distinct CDR3 sequences, almost 97% of which are singletons. Sequencing input: CD4+ T cells from PBMCs. The receptors originated from a human donor with Susac syndrome.

The chain joins TRBV5-6 to TRBJ2-3; the D is unclear. CDR3 length: 14 residues. V lost 3 bases, J lost 0 bases, and 8 bases lay in between. Germline V CDR1 and CDR2: SGHDT, YYEEEE. For the CDR3, the DNA is TGTGCCAGCAGCTCCAGACGGAGCACAGATACGCAGTATTTT. Residues: CASSSRRSTDTQYF.

The rearrangement uses TRBV5-6 and TRBJ1-3; possible D gene TRBD1, 6 bases. The V end lost 4 bases, the J end lost 8 bases, and 19 bases lay between the germline ends. Germline CDR1 reads SGHDT; CDR2 reads YYEEEE. The CDR3 length is 15 residues. CDR3: CASSLSYGGLHTIYF. For the CDR3, the DNA is TGTGCCAGCAGCCTGAGCTATGGGGGGCTTCACACCATATATTTT.

The chain recombines TRBV25-1 with TRBJ2-3; 12 bases line up with TRBD2. Germline assignment: CDR1 MGHDK and CDR2 SYGVNS. The CDR3 is 15 amino acids. V trimming: 8 bases; J trimming: 7 bases; junction bases outside the gene matches: 10. The CDR3 coding sequence is TGTGCCAGCGCTCTAGCGGGAGGGCGTTCGCATACGCAGTATTTT. It translates to CASALAGGRSHTQYF.

The chain employs TRBV3-1 and TRBJ2-3, with D tentatively TRBD2 (5 bases). The V and J ends lost 0 bases and 2 bases respectively, with 12 bases between them. The CDR3 is made up of 16 amino acids. Germline values: CDR1 LGHDT, CDR2 YNNKEL (reference sequence). CDR3 region: CASSQDSSTHTDTQYF. DNA of the CDR3: TGTGCCAGCAGCCAAGATTCTAGCACGCACACAGATACGCAGTATTTT.

The chain employs TRBV20-1 and TRBJ1-2; 7 nucleotides match TRBD1. This CDR3 has 13 amino acids. The ends lost 4 bases at V and 3 bases at J; junction bases unmatched: 5. Germline CDR1 is DFQATT and CDR2 is SNEGSKA (reference sequence). CDR3 protein: CSATLDRDYGYTF. The CDR3 bases are TGCAGTGCTACCCTCGACAGGGACTATGGCTACACCTTC.

The chain has TRBV15 and TRBJ2-5, with D unresolved. This CDR3 is 14 amino acids long. V lost 2 bases and J 5 bases, leaving 12 bases between the germline ends. In germline, CDR1 is LNHNV, CDR2 YYDKDF (reference sequence). The CDR3 spells CATSRRNVGETQYF. The CDR3 nucleotides read TGTGCCACCAGCAGAAGAAACGTAGGGGAGACCCAGTACTTC.

The chain uses TRBV5-4 and TRBJ2-3; the match to TRBD2 covers 12 bases. CDR1 and CDR2 from the germline V gene are SGHNT and YYREEE (reference sequence). After removal of 10 bases from V and 0 bases from J, the junction contained 15 bases not matched to a gene. The length of the CDR3 is 18 residues. The CDR3 sequence is CAGYLLAGGPFSTDTQYF. CDR3 coding DNA: TGTGCCGGATATCTACTAGCGGGAGGCCCGTTTAGCACAGATACGCAGTATTTT.

V usage is TRBV2 and J usage is TRBJ2-1, with a possible D match to TRBD2 (6 bases). The CDR3 has 11 amino acids. V was cut by 5 bases and J by 15 bases, with 14 bases left in between. The germline V gene encodes CDR1 SNHLY and CDR2 FYNNEI. The CDR3 DNA sequence: TGTGCCAGCAGTCCCCGGGAGAGGGGGTTCTTC. As protein: CASSPRERGFF.

The chain uses TRBV11-2 and TRBJ2-7, with 8 bases aligning to TRBD2. CDR3 length: 18 amino acids. V shed 5 bases, J shed 0 bases, and the junction held 15 bases outside the gene matches. CDR1 and CDR2 from the germline V gene are SGHAT and FQNNGV. CDR3 nucleotides: TGTGCCAGCAGCCTAACGACACCGGCAGCGGGAGTCTCCTACGAGCAGTACTTC. Encoded protein: CASSLTTPAAGVSYEQYF.

The table lists this clonotype with a count of one. The CDR3 protein is CSVPDSPPSTQYF. The CDR3 nucleotides read TGCAGCGTCCCGGACAGCCCGCCGTCTACCCAGTACTTC. This chain uses TRBV29-1 with TRBJ2-5; a weak D match, TRBD1 (6 bases). Per the germline V gene, CDR1 is SQVTM and CDR2 is ANQGSEA. V was cut by 6 bases and J by 8 bases, with 19 bases left in between. The CDR3 runs to 13 residues.

This chain uses TRBV12-3 or TRBV12-4 with TRBJ1-2; 8 bases match TRBD1. The CDR3 is 12 residues long. Trimming at V came to 4 bases and at J to 8 bases, leaving 3 bases not matched to a gene. DNA of the CDR3: TGTGCCAGCAGTTCAGGGGGCCACGGCTACACCTTC. Protein: CASSSGGHGYTF.

This clonotype was seen a single time. V usage is TRBV30 and J usage is TRBJ2-7; 10 bases align to TRBD1. The trim removed 0 bases at V and 3 bases at J, leaving 5 bases unmatched. Looked up from germline, CDR1 is GTSNPN and CDR2 is SVGIG (reference sequence). CDR3 length: 15 amino acids. CDR3 protein: CAWSVPGQGYYEQYF. CDR3 DNA: TGTGCCTGGAGTGTACCGGGACAGGGGTACTACGAGCAGTACTTC.

This chain links TRBV29-1 with TRBJ1-1; 10 nucleotides match TRBD1. The germline gives CDR1 SQVTM, CDR2 ANQGSEA. J was trimmed by 5 bases and V by 6 bases; bases with no gene match: 3. This CDR3 spans 12 amino acids. The CDR3 bases are TGCAGCGTGCGGACAGGGGGGACTGAAGCTTTCTTT. Residues: CSVRTGGTEAFF. The variable domain in full, with the rest retrieved from reference TRBV29-1 and TRBJ1-1, is SAVISQKPSRDICQRGTSLTIQCQVDSQVTMMFWYRQQPGQSLTLIATANQGSEATYESGFVIDKFPISRPNLTFSTLTVSNMSPEDSSIYLCSVRTGGTEAFFGQGTRLTVV.

The chain carries TRBV3-1 and TRBJ1-3; D unresolved. Germline CDR1 and CDR2: LGHDT and YNNKEL (reference sequence). V shed 4 bases and J shed 0 bases, with 4 bases lying between them. The CDR3 loop spans 13 amino acids. The CDR3 sequence is CASSRPSGNTIYF. CDR3 in DNA: TGTGCCAGCAGCCGACCCTCTGGAAACACCATATATTTT.

The chain links TRBV15 to TRBJ2-3, with TRBD1 as a possible D gene (5 bases). This CDR3 is built from 16 residues. Trimming pared 1 base from V and 0 bases from J, leaving 11 bases between. Germline CDR1 is LNHNV and CDR2 is YYDKDF (reference sequence). CDR3 residues: CATSRGTSTSTDTQYF. The CDR3 DNA sequence: TGTGCCACCAGCAGAGGGACATCCACTAGCACAGATACGCAGTATTTT.

The J gene is TRBJ1-1, the V gene TRBV15; possibly TRBD1 for D (5 bases). V lost 1 base and J 5 bases, leaving 14 bases between the germline ends. Germline lookup yields CDR1 LNHNV and CDR2 YYDKDF (reference sequence). The CDR3 consists of 15 residues. The CDR3 DNA sequence: TGTGCCACCAGCAGAGCGGGCCAGGGTCGTACTGAAGCTTTCTTT. This gives the protein CATSRAGQGRTEAFF.

The chain uses TRBV4-2 and TRBJ2-1; 12 bases fit TRBD2. This CDR3 is 17 amino acids long. V lost 5 bases and J lost 6; bases outside the gene matches: 11. Germline V CDR1 and CDR2: LGHNA, YNFKEQ. The CDR3, as DNA: TGTGCCAGCAGCAGCCTAGCGGGAGGGCGGACAGCCAATGAGCAGTTCTTC. It specifies CASSSLAGGRTANEQFF.

The chain links TRBV5-4 to TRBJ2-1, with 13 bases lining up with TRBD2. Trimming cost V 6 bases and J 4 bases; bases outside gene matches: 10. This CDR3 has 17 residues. CDR1 is SGHNT, CDR2 YYREEE, per germline (reference sequence). The DNA for the CDR3 is TGTGCCAGCAACCGTGGACTAGCGGGAGTCGATTACAATGAGCAGTTCTTC. Protein sequence: CASNRGLAGVDYNEQFF.

The V and J genes are TRBV7-9 and TRBJ1-1; D perhaps matches TRBD1 (5 bases). Germline values: CDR1 SEHNR, CDR2 FQNEAQ (reference sequence). CDR3 length: 13 amino acids. V was pared by 5 bases and J by 5 bases, with 12 bases between. The CDR3 region has the DNA TGTGCCAGCAGCCCAGCGAGGGGAACTGAAGCTTTCTTT. It yields the protein CASSPARGTEAFF.

The V gene is TRBV6-1, the J gene TRBJ1-5, with 7 bases that match TRBD1. The CDR3 consists of 15 residues. The trim removed 2 bases at V and 7 bases at J, leaving 8 bases unmatched. Germline V gives CDR1 MNHNS, CDR2 SASEGT. The CDR3 nucleotides read TGTGCCAGCAGTGAACATCTACAGGGGAAGCAGCCCCAGCATTTT. Protein product: CASSEHLQGKQPQHF.

The genes are TRBV12-3 or TRBV12-4 and TRBJ1-3; D unresolved. CDR3 length: 16 residues. Trimming took 5 bases from V and 1 from J, leaving 15 bases between them. The CDR3 here is CASSPSLSLSGNTIYF. CDR3 coding DNA: TGTGCCAGCAGTCCCTCCCTCAGCCTATCTGGAAACACCATATATTTT.

The gene calls are TRBV11-2 and TRBJ1-1, with D possibly matching TRBD1 (6 bases). The length of the CDR3 is 14 residues. Germline CDR1 reads SGHAT; CDR2 reads FQNNGV. V lost 3 bases, J lost 4 bases, and 12 bases lay in between. For the CDR3, the DNA is TGTGCCAGCAGCTTTGGGGGCCGGGTCACTGAAGCTTTCTTT. This codes for CASSFGGRVTEAFF.

V usage is TRBV11-2 and J usage is TRBJ2-7; D is uncertain. Germline-derived CDR1 and CDR2 are SGHAT and FQNNGV. The ends were cut back, 5 bases at V and 7 bases at J, with 9 bases in the middle. CDR3 length: 11 amino acids. The CDR3 loop reads CASSPLREQYF. In nucleotides, the CDR3 is TGTGCCAGCAGCCCGCTTAGGGAGCAGTACTTC.

The V call is TRBV20-1, the J call TRBJ2-5, with 7 bases lining up with TRBD2. V dropped 3 bases and J dropped 4; count of bases not matched to a gene: 11. The CDR3 is 15 amino acids. Germline V gene data show CDR1 as DFQATT and CDR2 as SNEGSKA (reference sequence). Written as DNA, the CDR3 is TGCAGTGCTAGGGTGGGAGGGAGAGATAGAGAGACCCAGTACTTC. Translated, it gives CSARVGGRDRETQYF.